The 23 T cell receptor beta chains presented below share a single source sample, sequenced in a study of glioma-infiltrating T cells. Using RNA template, CDR3s of TCR alpha and beta were amplified with iRepertoire arm-PCR. TCRdb reprocessed the multiplex PCR reads with MiXCR, giving one entry per CDR3 protein. The top ten clones hold roughly 5.4% of a sample with fewer than 200,000 distinct CDR3 sequences, 43% of them seen once. The sample taken for sequencing was glioma tissue, nonneoplastic brain tissue, or PBMCs (not recorded which). The origin of the receptors is a human donor with low-grade glioma or glioblastoma, undergoing nonglioma brain surgery, or in good health (not recorded which).

The chain employs TRBV27 and TRBJ2-1; D is perhaps TRBD1 or TRBD2 (5 bases each). Germline loops: CDR1 MNHEY, CDR2 SMNVEV (reference sequence). V lost 6 bases and J 6 bases, leaving 12 bases between the germline ends. The CDR3 is 13 amino acids. DNA of the CDR3: TGTGCCAGCAGGTGGGACCAGAGCAATGAGCAGTTCTTC. Its translation: CASRWDQSNEQFF.

This clonotype came up many times. V and J are TRBV28 and TRBJ1-1, with D possibly being TRBD1 (5 bases). Trimming took off 7 bases at V and 2 bases at J, with 17 bases between the two ends. This CDR3 spans 15 amino acids. CDR1 and CDR2 (germline): MDHEN, SYDVKM. In DNA form, the CDR3 reads TGTGCCAGCACAAACCACGGGGGAGAAAACACTGAAGCTTTCTTT. As protein: CASTNHGGENTEAFF.

Of note for this clonotype: A read error is possible here, since a much larger clone lies one base away. The chain couples TRBV10-3 to TRBJ1-1; possibly TRBD1 for D (6 bases). This CDR3 spans 14 amino acids. Germline values: CDR1 ENHRY, CDR2 SYGVKD. The V and J ends lost 9 bases and 0 bases respectively, with 14 bases between them. In nucleotides, the CDR3 is TGTGCCATACAATCGGGACACGTGAACACTGAAGCTTTCTTT. Amino acids: CAIQSGHVNTEAFF.

This rearrangement joins TRBV27 to TRBJ1-6; D remains unclear. The CDR3 loop spans 16 amino acids. Trimming removed 6 bases at V and 0 bases at J, with 12 bases between. CDR1 and CDR2 (germline): MNHEY, SMNVEV (reference sequence). In nucleotides, the CDR3 is TGTGCCAGCAGCCCCCGAATTAGCTCCTATAATTCACCCCTCCACTTT. This translates into CASSPRISSYNSPLHF.

With respect to this clonotype: A read error may explain this, as a much larger clone is one base away. This chain joins TRBV20-1 and TRBJ2-2; D is possibly TRBD2 (6 bases). The CDR3 spans 12 residues. The germline gives CDR1 DFQATT, CDR2 SNEGSKA (reference sequence). CDR3 sequence: CSANSGTGEVFF. The CDR3 nucleotides read TGCAGTGCTAACAGCGGCACCGGGGAGGTGTTTTTT.

About this clonotype: This may be a read error, as it is one base from a much larger clone. This chain connects TRBV6-6 to TRBJ2-7; D call uncertain. The CDR3 runs to 14 residues. V lost 0 bases and J lost 6, with 12 bases in between. Germline CDR1 and CDR2: MNHNY and SVGAGI (reference sequence). DNA for the CDR3: TGTGCCAGCAGTTACTCAGGACGGTACCCCGAGCAGTACTTC. This translates into CASSYSGRYPEQYF.

This clonotype was found many times. The V gene is TRBV14, the J gene TRBJ2-1; no reliable D call. CDR3 length equals 11 residues. Per germline, CDR1 SGHDN and CDR2 FVKESK. Trimming removed 3 bases from V and 9 bases from J, with 6 bases in between. This CDR3 is CASSQEREQFF. CDR3 DNA sequence: TGTGCCAGCAGCCAGGAGCGTGAGCAGTTCTTC. The full variable domain, completed using reference TRBV14 and TRBJ2-1, is EAGVTQFPSHSVIEKGQTVTLRCDPISGHDNLYWYRRVMGKEIKFLLHFVKESKQDESGMPNNRFLAERTGGTYSTLKVQPAELEDSGVYFCASSQEREQFFGPGTRLTVL.

The rearrangement joins TRBV6-2 or TRBV6-3 to TRBJ1-5; 8 nucleotides match TRBD1. The CDR3 consists of 16 residues. V trimming: 6 bases; J trimming: 3 bases; junction bases outside the gene matches: 10. CDR1 and CDR2 from the germline V gene are MNHEY and SVGEGT. CDR3 nucleotides: TGTGCCAGCAGCCTCTCGAGGGACAGGTCCAATCAGCCCCAGCATTTT. This gives the protein CASSLSRDRSNQPQHF.

This clonotype was detected many times. This rearrangement joins TRBV6-1 to TRBJ2-7; 12 bases map to TRBD2. Germline V gives CDR1 MNHNS, CDR2 SASEGT. J gave up 12 bases and V 8 bases, and 11 bases lay outside the gene matches. This CDR3 has 13 residues. CDR3 nucleotides: TGTGCCAGCCATTCTAGCGGGAGGGCCAACCCGTACTTC. Its translation: CASHSSGRANPYF.

The gene calls are TRBV2 and TRBJ1-2; D may be TRBD1 (5 bases). The V end was cut by 3 bases, the J end by 6 bases, with 14 bases between. The CDR3 runs to 14 residues. Looked up from germline, CDR1 is SNHLY and CDR2 is FYNNEI. CDR3 sequence: CASSDGAWQDGYTF. The CDR3 nucleotides read TGTGCCAGCAGTGATGGGGCATGGCAGGATGGCTACACCTTC. The full variable domain, its missing parts supplied by reference TRBV2 and TRBJ1-2, is EPEVTQTPSHQVTQMGQEVILRCVPISNHLYFYWYRQILGQKVEFLVSFYNNEISEKSEIFDDQFSVERPDGSNFTLKIRSTKLEDSAMYFCASSDGAWQDGYTFGSGTRLTVV.

This clonotype was recorded many times. V usage is TRBV19 and J usage is TRBJ2-3; D not resolved. This CDR3 contains 13 residues. The V gene's germline CDR1 is LNHDA and CDR2 SQIVND (reference sequence). Deletions cut 5 bases from V and 0 bases from J, with 6 bases between. This chain's CDR3 is CASSWGSTDTQYF. In DNA, the CDR3 is TGTGCCAGTAGTTGGGGTAGCACAGATACGCAGTATTTT.

This clonotype was found many times. V is TRBV20-1 and J is TRBJ1-1; D might be TRBD1 (5 bases). Germline assignment: CDR1 DFQATT and CDR2 SNEGSKA (reference sequence). The CDR3 extends over 13 amino acids. Trimming took off 3 bases at V and 5 bases at J, with 13 bases between the two ends. The CDR3 sequence is CSARGQAPTEAFF. DNA for the CDR3: TGCAGTGCTAGGGGGCAGGCACCGACTGAAGCTTTCTTT.

The chain recombines TRBV5-5 with TRBJ2-7; D remains ambiguous. The CDR3 is 13 residues long. The V gene's germline CDR1 is SGHKS and CDR2 YYEKEE (reference sequence). The germline V and J ends were trimmed by 0 bases and 4 bases, with 8 bases remaining between them. The CDR3 coding sequence is TGTGCCAGCAGCTTGGAACGGAATTACGAGCAGTACTTC. It encodes CASSLERNYEQYF.

In its sample, this clonotype was seen many times. This chain connects TRBV28 to TRBJ1-3, with D unresolved. V lost 3 bases to trimming and J lost 0 bases, with 6 bases between them. Germline CDR1 MDHEN, CDR2 SYDVKM. The CDR3 has 14 amino acids. In nucleotides, the CDR3 is TGTGCCAGCAGTTTCTCGGCCTCTGGAAACACCATATATTTT. Protein product: CASSFSASGNTIYF.

The rearrangement joins TRBV12-3 or TRBV12-4 to TRBJ2-5, with 8 bases matching TRBD1. The CDR3 extends over 15 amino acids. The V segment lost 4 bases and the J segment 1 base; nucleotides outside the gene matches: 5. CDR3 loop: CASSSRTGGQETQYF. The CDR3 nucleotides read TGTGCCAGCAGTTCGCGCACAGGGGGCCAAGAGACCCAGTACTTC.

About this clonotype: One end of the junction is discordant with germline, which a read error may explain. This chain joins TRBV3-1 and TRBJ1-1; D is ambiguous. This CDR3 has 14 residues. Germline V gene lookup returns CDR1 LGHDT and CDR2 YNNKEL (reference sequence). The CDR3 DNA follows: TGTACCAGCAGCCAAGTGAATCTGAACACAGAAGCTTTCTTT. Translation gives CTSSQVNLNTEAFF.

This clonotype appeared a few times. The genes are TRBV29-1 and TRBJ2-3, with TRBD1 as a possible D gene (6 bases). The V gene lost 7 bases and the J gene lost 5 bases, with 22 bases spanning the gap. CDR1 SQVTM and CDR2 ANQGSEA come from the germline V gene. This CDR3 contains 15 residues. The CDR3 DNA reads TGCAGCGCCATAGGGTCAGGGGCTCCAGTAGATACGCAGTATTTT. Protein product: CSAIGSGAPVDTQYF.

This clonotype was counted ten times or more. The DNA for the CDR3 is TGTGCCAGCAGTGGGACCAAGGGGGTCTACGAGCAGTACTTC. Translation: CASSGTKGVYEQYF. The chain is built from TRBV6-1 and TRBJ2-7, with D maybe TRBD1 (6 bases). Looked up from germline, CDR1 is MNHNS and CDR2 is SASEGT. This CDR3 contains 14 residues. V shed 4 bases and J shed 3 bases, with 13 bases lying between them.

The sample holds many counts of this clonotype. The CDR3 DNA is TGTGCCAGCAGCCCACCCGGGGGGAGCACAGATACGCAGTATTTT. This codes for CASSPPGGSTDTQYF. The genes are TRBV3-1 and TRBJ2-3; 7 nucleotides align to TRBD2. J was trimmed by 0 bases and V by 4 bases; bases with no gene match: 4. This CDR3 contains 15 residues. In germline, CDR1 is LGHDT, CDR2 YNNKEL (reference sequence).

The V call is TRBV24-1, the J call TRBJ2-7; TRBD2 aligns across 13 bases. The CDR3 length is 16 residues. The V gene's germline CDR1 is KGHDR and CDR2 SFDVKD. V lost 5 bases to trimming and J lost 7 bases; unmatched junction nucleotides: 10. The CDR3 DNA reads as TGTGCCACCAGTGGAACCGGGACTAGCGGGATTAATGAGCAGTACTTC. Translation gives CATSGTGTSGINEQYF.

Many counts were recorded for this clonotype. The CDR3 spells CASMVTEAFF. DNA for the CDR3: TGTGCCAGTATGGTGACTGAAGCTTTCTTT. V is TRBV7-9 and J is TRBJ1-1, with unresolved D. Trimming took off 9 bases at V and 5 bases at J, with 7 bases between the two ends. The CDR3 is 10 residues long. Germline CDR1 SEHNR, CDR2 FQNEAQ (reference sequence).

Of note for this clonotype: A junction boundary mismatches the germline segment, possibly from a read error. The chain couples TRBV6-6 to TRBJ2-3, with 11 bases aligning to TRBD2. The germline gives CDR1 MNHNY, CDR2 SVGAGI (reference sequence). The CDR3 is 15 residues long. The CDR3 sequence is CASSKRLAGRDTQYF. For the CDR3, the DNA is TGCGCCAGCAGTAAGAGACTAGCGGGAAGAGATACGCAGTATTTT.

Note on this clonotype: A much larger clone lies a single base off, so this may be a read error. V usage is TRBV25-1 and J usage is TRBJ2-7; 8 bases are shared with TRBD1. The V gene's germline CDR1 is MGHDK and CDR2 SYGVNS. V trimming: 3 bases; J trimming: 5 bases; junction bases outside the gene matches: 12. This CDR3 is 16 amino acids long. As DNA, the CDR3 is TGTGCCAGCAGTGAGACTGTGACAGGGGCTAAGAACGAGCAGTACTTC. Translation: CASSETVTGAKNEQYF.